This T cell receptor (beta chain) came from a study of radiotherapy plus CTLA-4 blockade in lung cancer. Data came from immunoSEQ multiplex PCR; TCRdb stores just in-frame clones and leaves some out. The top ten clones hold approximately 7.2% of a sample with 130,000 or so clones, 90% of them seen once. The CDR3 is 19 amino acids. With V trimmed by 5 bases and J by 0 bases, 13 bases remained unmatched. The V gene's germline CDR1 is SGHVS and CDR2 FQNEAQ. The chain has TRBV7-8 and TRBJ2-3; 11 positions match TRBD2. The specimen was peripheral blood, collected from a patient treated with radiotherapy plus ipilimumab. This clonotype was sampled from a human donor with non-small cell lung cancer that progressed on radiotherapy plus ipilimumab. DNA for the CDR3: TGTGCCAGCAGCCTAGTGGTAGCGGGAGGGCCAAGGAGCACAGATACGCAGTATTTT. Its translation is CASSLVVAGGPRSTDTQYF.